The 6 T cell receptor beta chains below all came from one sample that was sequenced in a study of cytomegalovirus exposure and HLA in healthy donors (TCRdb year 2017). Receptor amplification or capture employed the immunoSEQ multiplex PCR assay. The multiplex PCR relied on a mix of 60 forward primers for TCR Vbeta segments and 13 reverse primers for TCR Jbeta segments. TCRdb took this table from immuneACCESS and kept in-frame rearrangements with V and J called. Such tables lack part of the clones; where checked against another copy, unresolved V genes explain under half of the gap, and the rest is unexplained. For this sample there are about 180,000 clones; 75% to 90% appear just once. The top ten clonotypes cover around 1.4% of the sample. The specimen sequenced was PBMCs. All receptors come from a girl aged 10 to 17 in good health and CMV-seropositive.

The chain has TRBV4-1 and TRBJ1-2; tentatively, D is TRBD1 (6 bases). The length of the CDR3 is 17 residues. Germline CDR1 and CDR2: MGHRA and YSYEKL. Trimming removed 0 bases from V and 3 bases from J, with 17 bases in between. The CDR3 protein is CASSQERGGLAYYGYTF. In DNA form, the CDR3 reads TGCGCCAGCAGCCAAGAACGGGGGGGGCTTGCGTACTATGGCTACACCTTC.

In its sample, this clone was seen once. The J gene is TRBJ2-1, the V gene TRBV2; 14 nucleotides line up with TRBD2. The V gene end was trimmed by 6 bases and the J gene end by 3 bases; junction bases not matched to a gene: 1. Germline V CDR1 and CDR2: SNHLY, FYNNEI. The CDR3 contains 15 residues. Written as DNA, the CDR3 is TGTGCCAGCAGGGGGACTAGCGGGGGCTACAATGAGCAGTTCTTC. Protein sequence: CASRGTSGGYNEQFF. Full variable domain (remainder filled in from reference TRBV2 and TRBJ2-1): EPEVTQTPSHQVTQMGQEVILRCVPISNHLYFYWYRQILGQKVEFLVSFYNNEISEKSEIFDDQFSVERPDGSNFTLKIRSTKLEDSAMYFCASRGTSGGYNEQFFGPGTRLTVL.

The chain employs TRBV5-1 and TRBJ2-1, with 9 positions matching TRBD2. V lost 2 bases and J lost 4; bases outside the gene matches: 7. Looked up from germline, CDR1 is SGHRS and CDR2 is YFSETQ. The CDR3 has 16 residues. The CDR3 here is CASSLPLAGYYNEQFF. In nucleotides, the CDR3 is TGCGCCAGCAGCTTACCCCTAGCGGGATATTACAATGAGCAGTTCTTC.

This sequence joins TRBV9 and TRBJ2-1; maybe TRBD1 (5 bases). This CDR3 is built from 14 residues. In germline, CDR1 is SGDLS, CDR2 YYNGEE. V lost 3 bases to trimming and J lost 3 bases, with 10 bases between them. For the CDR3, the DNA is TGTGCCAGCAGCGCCCAGGGAAACTACAATGAGCAGTTCTTC. Its translation is CASSAQGNYNEQFF.

This clone was picked up a small number of times. The chain has TRBV2 and TRBJ1-1, with 7 bases that match TRBD1. CDR3 length: 14 residues. The germline gives CDR1 SNHLY, CDR2 FYNNEI. V trimming: 4 bases; J trimming: 6 bases; junction bases outside the gene matches: 8. The CDR3 coding sequence is TGTGCCAGCAGTGGTTTGAGGGGGCGGGCTGAAGCTTTCTTT. Translated, it gives CASSGLRGRAEAFF.

This chain joins TRBV11-2 and TRBJ2-1; 7 nucleotides match TRBD1. Per germline, CDR1 SGHAT and CDR2 FQNNGV. The CDR3 is 15 amino acids. Unmatched junction bases numbered 4, after V lost 5 bases and J lost 0 bases. The CDR3 here is CASSPGQSSYNEQFF. The CDR3 region has the DNA TGTGCCAGCAGCCCGGGACAGAGCTCCTACAATGAGCAGTTCTTC.